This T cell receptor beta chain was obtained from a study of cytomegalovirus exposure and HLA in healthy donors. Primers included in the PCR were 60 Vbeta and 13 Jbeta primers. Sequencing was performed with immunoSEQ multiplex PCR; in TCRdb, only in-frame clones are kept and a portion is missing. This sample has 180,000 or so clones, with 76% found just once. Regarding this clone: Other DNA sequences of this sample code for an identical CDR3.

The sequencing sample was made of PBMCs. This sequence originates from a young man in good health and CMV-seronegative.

CDR3 coding DNA: TGTGCCAGCAGTTATTCAGGGCTTGAGCAGTTCTTC. Translating it yields CASSYSGLEQFF. V gene TRBV6-5 combines with J gene TRBJ2-1; D possibly corresponds to TRBD1 (5 bases). V was pared by 3 bases and J by 9 bases, with 9 bases between. Per germline, CDR1 MNHEY and CDR2 SVGAGI. This CDR3 has 12 amino acids.